The text below deals with one TCR beta chain. Repertoires were generated with immunoSEQ multiplex PCR, while TCRdb's copy carries only in-frame clones and drops some. The data hold around 1.6 million clones, with 95% to 99% observed a single time. These data are taken from a study of shared clonotypes between healthy human individuals. There were no recent acute infections or vaccinations among the donors, who were healthy HIV-negative adults. Splitting the CD4+ cells yielded a CD45RA+ naive subset and a CD45RA-negative memory subset. The CDR3 sequence is 14 residues long. The germline V gene encodes CDR1 KGHSH and CDR2 LQKENI. Germline trimming cut 2 bases from V and 4 bases from J; bases unmatched to any gene: 1.

The chain uses TRBV18 and TRBJ1-2, with 10 bases lining up with TRBD1. The TCR comes from a man between 25 and 39 years old in good health. Sequences were obtained from naive CD4+ T cells sorted from blood. As for subset: CD45RA+ positively selected. The CDR3 here is CASSPGTGAYGYTF. CDR3 DNA sequence: TGTGCCAGCTCACCAGGGACAGGGGCCTATGGCTACACCTTC.